The source of this T cell receptor beta chain is a study of blood T cell repertoires in COVID-19. Study information: From T cells, B-cell-depleted T cells, or PBMCs came the material, which was cDNA or gDNA.

There are 14 residues in the CDR3. Trimming stripped 8 bases from V and 4 bases from J, with 18 bases between. The V gene's germline CDR1 is MNHNY and CDR2 SVGAGI (reference sequence). Libraries were prepared by immunoSEQ multiplex PCR; TCRdb keeps only in-frame clonotypes and omits some of them. Here the sample spans 260,000 or so clones, roughly 86% being singletons. The receptor was isolated from a man aged 18 to 30 with active or convalescent COVID-19. Material for sequencing was peripheral blood. The rearrangement joins TRBV6-6 to TRBJ2-7, with D possibly matching TRBD1 (5 bases). The CDR3 loop reads CASGDPREGYEQYF. CDR3 bases: TGTGCCAGCGGAGATCCCAGGGAAGGTTACGAGCAGTACTTC.